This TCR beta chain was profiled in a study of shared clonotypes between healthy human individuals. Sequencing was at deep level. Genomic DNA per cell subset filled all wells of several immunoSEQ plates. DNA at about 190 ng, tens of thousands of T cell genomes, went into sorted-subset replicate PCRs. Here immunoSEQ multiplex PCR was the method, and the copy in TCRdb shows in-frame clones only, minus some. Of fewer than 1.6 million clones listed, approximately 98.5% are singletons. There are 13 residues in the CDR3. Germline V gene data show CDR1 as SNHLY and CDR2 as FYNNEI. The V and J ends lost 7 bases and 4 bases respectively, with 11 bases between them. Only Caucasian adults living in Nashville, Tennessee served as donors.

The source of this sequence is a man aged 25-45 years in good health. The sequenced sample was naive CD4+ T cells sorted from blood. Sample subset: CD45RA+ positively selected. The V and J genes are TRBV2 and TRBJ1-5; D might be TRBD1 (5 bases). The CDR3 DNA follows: TGTGCCAGCAAACGGGACGGTAATCAGCCCCAGCATTTT. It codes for CASKRDGNQPQHF.